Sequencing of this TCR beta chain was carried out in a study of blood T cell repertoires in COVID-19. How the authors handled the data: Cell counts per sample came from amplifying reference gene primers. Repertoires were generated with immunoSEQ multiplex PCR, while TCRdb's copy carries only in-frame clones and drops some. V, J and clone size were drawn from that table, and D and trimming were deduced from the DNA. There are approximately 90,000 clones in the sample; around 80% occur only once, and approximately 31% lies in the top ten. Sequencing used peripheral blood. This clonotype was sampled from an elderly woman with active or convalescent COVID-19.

CDR3 sequence: CASCQGALTNEKLFF. In DNA form, the CDR3 reads TGTGCCAGCTGCCAGGGGGCGCTGACTAATGAAAAACTGTTTTTT. J is TRBJ1-4 and V is TRBV6-2 or TRBV6-3, with TRBD1 matching 8 bases. Germline CDR1 reads MNHEY; CDR2 reads SVGEGT. The junction had 7 bases not matched to a gene; V was cut back by 8 bases and J by 2 bases. CDR3 size: 15 residues.